Listed here are 9 T cell receptor beta chains from one sample, sequenced in a study of shared clonotypes between healthy human individuals. Sequencing used immunoSEQ multiplex PCR; TCRdb keeps in-frame clones, though not all of them. In the table there are over a million clones, roughly 96% of which are singletons. The sequencing sample was made of naive CD4+ T cells sorted from blood. This sample's subset: CD45RA+ positively selected. The source is a young man in good health.

The chain uses TRBV11-1 and TRBJ2-5; 10 nucleotides align to TRBD2. This CDR3 is 16 amino acids long. The ends lost 1 base at V and 2 bases at J; junction bases unmatched: 4. CDR1 is SGHAT, CDR2 FQDESV, per germline (reference sequence). The chain's CDR3 is CASSLVLAGAQETQYF. CDR3 coding DNA: TGTGCCAGCAGCTTAGTTCTAGCGGGAGCTCAAGAGACCCAGTACTTC. Supplemented by reference TRBV11-1 and TRBJ2-5, the full variable domain reads EAEVAQSPRYKITEKSQAVAFWCDPISGHATLYWYRQILGQGPELLVQFQDESVVDDSQLPKDRFSAERLKGVDSTLKIQPAELGDSAMYLCASSLVLAGAQETQYFGPGTRLLVL.

The chain combines TRBV19 with TRBJ2-7, with 9 bases fitting TRBD1. The CDR3 is 13 amino acids. V lost 7 bases, J lost 6 bases, and 7 bases stayed unmatched. Germline V lookup: CDR1 LNHDA, CDR2 SQIVND (reference sequence). The CDR3 is CASTSTGGAEQYF. CDR3 DNA: TGTGCCAGTACCTCTACAGGGGGCGCCGAGCAGTACTTC.

The rearrangement links TRBV7-2 to TRBJ2-7; D uncertain. CDR3 length: 13 amino acids. The germline V and J ends were trimmed by 1 base and 0 bases, with 4 bases remaining between them. Germline assignment: CDR1 SGHTA and CDR2 FQGNSA. CDR3 bases: TGTGCCAGCAGCTTAGGAAACTCCTACGAGCAGTACTTC. Residues: CASSLGNSYEQYF.

The rearrangement links TRBV19 to TRBJ2-7, with D perhaps given as TRBD1 or TRBD2 (7 bases each). CDR3 length: 13 amino acids. V was cut by 4 bases and J by 6 bases, with 13 bases left in between. Germline V gene sequence: CDR1 LNHDA, CDR2 SQIVND (reference sequence). This chain's CDR3 is CASSTGGVREQYF. Written as DNA, the CDR3 is TGTGCCAGTAGTACAGGGGGGGTCCGCGAGCAGTACTTC.

The chain's CDR3 is CASSLGTSGQYF. The CDR3 nucleotides read TGCGCCAGCAGCCTCGGGACTAGCGGGCAGTACTTC. This rearrangement joins TRBV10-2 to TRBJ2-7; 11 bases are a match to TRBD2. The V gene's germline CDR1 is WSHSY and CDR2 SAAADI. The CDR3 is made up of 12 amino acids. After removal of 6 bases from V and 9 bases from J, the junction contained 4 bases not matched to a gene.

Notes on this clone: At the DNA level, this CDR3 is encoded by other sequences in the same sample as well. The rearrangement joins TRBV28 to TRBJ2-7; D is perhaps TRBD1 or TRBD2 (6 bases each). The V gene's germline CDR1 is MDHEN and CDR2 SYDVKM. The CDR3 has 14 residues. The V end lost 6 bases, the J end lost 0 bases, and 12 bases lay between the germline ends. DNA of the CDR3: TGTGCCAGCAGCTTCGGAGGGGGCTCCTACGAGCAGTACTTC. It encodes CASSFGGGSYEQYF.

This sequence joins TRBV9 and TRBJ1-1; D gene unclear. Per the germline V gene, CDR1 is SGDLS and CDR2 is YYNGEE. The CDR3 totals 15 residues. Trimming took off 0 bases at V and 6 bases at J, with 15 bases between the two ends. CDR3 in amino acids: CASSVGTGRWAEAFF. CDR3 bases: TGTGCCAGCAGCGTAGGAACGGGGAGGTGGGCTGAAGCTTTCTTT.

V is TRBV7-9 and J is TRBJ2-1; TRBD2 matches 12 bases. Trimming took 5 bases from V and 4 from J; bases not matched to a gene: 6. CDR1 is SEHNR and CDR2 is FQNEAQ in the germline V gene (reference sequence). The CDR3 totals 16 residues. The CDR3 spells CASSTPLAGGYNEQFF. DNA for the CDR3: TGTGCCAGCAGCACCCCCCTAGCGGGAGGGTACAATGAGCAGTTCTTC.

The genes are TRBV6-1 and TRBJ1-2; no clear D. Germline V CDR1 and CDR2: MNHNS, SASEGT. This CDR3 region has 10 residues. The ends were cut back, 5 bases at V and 5 bases at J, with 3 bases in the middle. The CDR3 loop is CASSLYGYTF. Written as DNA, the CDR3 is TGTGCCAGCAGTTTATATGGCTACACCTTC.